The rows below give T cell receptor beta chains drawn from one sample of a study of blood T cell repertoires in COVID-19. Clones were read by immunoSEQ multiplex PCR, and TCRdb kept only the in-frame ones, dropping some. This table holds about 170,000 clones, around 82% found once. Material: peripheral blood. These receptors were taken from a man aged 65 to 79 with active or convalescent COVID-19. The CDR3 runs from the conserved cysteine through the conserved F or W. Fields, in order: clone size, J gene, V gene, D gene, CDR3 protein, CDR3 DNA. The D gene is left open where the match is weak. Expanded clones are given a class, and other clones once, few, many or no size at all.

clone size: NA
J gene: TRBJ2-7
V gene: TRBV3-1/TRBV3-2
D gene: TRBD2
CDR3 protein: CASRLGTSGVYEQYF
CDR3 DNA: TGTGCCAGCAGGCTCGGGACTAGCGGGGTCTACGAGCAGTACTTC

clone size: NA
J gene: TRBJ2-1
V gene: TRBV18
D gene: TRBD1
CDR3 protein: CASSSDRARDNEQFF
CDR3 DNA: TGTGCCAGCTCTTCCGACAGGGCCCGGGACAATGAGCAGTTCTTC

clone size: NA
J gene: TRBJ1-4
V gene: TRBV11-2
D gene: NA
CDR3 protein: CASSVPGGGKLFF
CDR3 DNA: TGTGCCAGCAGCGTCCCCGGGGGAGGAAAACTGTTTTTT

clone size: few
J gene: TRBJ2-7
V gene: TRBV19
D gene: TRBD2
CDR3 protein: CASSITGLARHEQYF
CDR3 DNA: TGTGCCAGTAGTATCACCGGACTAGCAAGGCACGAGCAGTACTTC

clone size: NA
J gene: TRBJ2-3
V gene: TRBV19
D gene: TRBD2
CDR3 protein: CASSTLAGEATDTQYF
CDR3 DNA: TGTGCCAGTAGTACCTTAGCGGGGGAGGCCACAGATACGCAGTATTTT

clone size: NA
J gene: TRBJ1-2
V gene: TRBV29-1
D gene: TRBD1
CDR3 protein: CSVEGQGFGYTF
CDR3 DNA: TGCAGCGTGGAGGGACAGGGGTTCGGCTACACCTTC

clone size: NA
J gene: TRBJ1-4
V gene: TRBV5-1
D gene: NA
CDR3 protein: CASSLDPEGEKLFF
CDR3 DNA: TGCGCCAGCAGCTTGGACCCGGAGGGTGAAAAACTGTTTTTT

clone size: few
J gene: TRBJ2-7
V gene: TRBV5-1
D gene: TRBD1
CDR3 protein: CASSLAAGQGAYEQYF
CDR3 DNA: TGCGCCAGCAGCTTGGCCGCAGGACAGGGGGCGTACGAGCAGTACTTC

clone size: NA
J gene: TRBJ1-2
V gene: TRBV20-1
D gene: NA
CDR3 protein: CSASTAPTGRYGYTF
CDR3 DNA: TGCAGTGCTAGTACGGCACCCACAGGAAGATATGGCTACACCTTC

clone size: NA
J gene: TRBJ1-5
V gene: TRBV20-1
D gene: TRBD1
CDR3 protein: CSASWQGDQPQHF
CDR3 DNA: TGCAGTGCTAGTTGGCAGGGGGATCAGCCCCAGCATTTT

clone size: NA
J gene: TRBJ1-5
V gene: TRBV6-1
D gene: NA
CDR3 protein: CASSGRQGQYMNQPQHF
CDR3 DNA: TGTGCCAGCAGTGGCCGGCAGGGCCAGTATATGAATCAGCCCCAGCATTTT

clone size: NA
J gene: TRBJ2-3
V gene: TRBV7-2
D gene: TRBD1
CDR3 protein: CASSRDRTSTDTQYF
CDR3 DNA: TGTGCCAGCAGCAGGGACAGGACTAGCACAGATACGCAGTATTTT

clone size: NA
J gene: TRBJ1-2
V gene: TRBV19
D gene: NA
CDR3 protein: CASSTTVRGAYGYTF
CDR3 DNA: TGTGCCAGTAGTACCACAGTACGTGGGGCCTATGGCTACACCTTC

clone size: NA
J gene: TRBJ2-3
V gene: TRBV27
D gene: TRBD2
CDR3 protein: CASSLGLAGDPDTQYF
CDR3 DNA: TGTGCCAGCAGTTTAGGGCTAGCGGGGGACCCGGATACGCAGTATTTT

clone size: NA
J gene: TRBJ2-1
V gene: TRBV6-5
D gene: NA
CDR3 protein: CASSDSGLSYNEQFF
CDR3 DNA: TGTGCCAGCAGTGACTCGGGCCTCTCCTACAATGAGCAGTTCTTC

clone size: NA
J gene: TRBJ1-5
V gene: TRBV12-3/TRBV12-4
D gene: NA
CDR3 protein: CASRSGKTQPQHF
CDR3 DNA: TGTGCCAGCAGGTCAGGGAAAACTCAGCCCCAGCATTTT

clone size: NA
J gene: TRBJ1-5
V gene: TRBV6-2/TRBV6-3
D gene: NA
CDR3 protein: CASRYSGSSNQPQHF
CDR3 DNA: TGTGCCAGCAGGTACTCTGGGAGTAGCAATCAGCCCCAGCATTTT

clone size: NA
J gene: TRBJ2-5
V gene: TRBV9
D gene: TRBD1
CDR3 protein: CASSVVAGQGGETQYF
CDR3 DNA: TGTGCCAGCAGCGTAGTGGCGGGACAGGGGGGAGAGACCCAGTACTTC

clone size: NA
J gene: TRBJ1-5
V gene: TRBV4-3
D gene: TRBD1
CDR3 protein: CASSPGTGGAQPQHF
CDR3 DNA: TGCGCCAGCAGCCCGGGGACAGGGGGCGCGCAGCCCCAGCATTTT

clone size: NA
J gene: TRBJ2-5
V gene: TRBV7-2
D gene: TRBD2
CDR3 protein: CASSLDASGGLGETQYF
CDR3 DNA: TGTGCCAGCAGCTTAGATGCTAGCGGGGGCCTAGGGGAGACCCAGTACTTC

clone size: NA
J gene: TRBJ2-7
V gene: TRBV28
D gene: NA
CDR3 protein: CASSTPAGGDYEQYF
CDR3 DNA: TGTGCCAGCAGTACACCGGCAGGCGGGGACTACGAGCAGTACTTC

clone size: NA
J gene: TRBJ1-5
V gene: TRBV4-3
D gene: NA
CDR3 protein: CASSPGGGRNQPQHF
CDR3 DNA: TGCGCCAGCAGTCCGGGGGGCGGGCGCAATCAGCCCCAGCATTTT

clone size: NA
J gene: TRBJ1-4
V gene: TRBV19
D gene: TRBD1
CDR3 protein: CASSSTLQGAYEKLFF
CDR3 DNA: TGTGCCAGTAGCTCCACCCTACAGGGGGCCTATGAAAAACTGTTTTTT

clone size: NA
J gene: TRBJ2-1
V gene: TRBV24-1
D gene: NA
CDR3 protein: CATSDLRYGRGNEQFF
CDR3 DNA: TGTGCCACCAGTGATTTGCGCTACGGGAGAGGGAATGAGCAGTTCTTC

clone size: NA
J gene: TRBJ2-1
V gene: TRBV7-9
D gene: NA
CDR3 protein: CASSFSLYNEQFF
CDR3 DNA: TGTGCCAGCAGCTTTTCCCTGTACAATGAGCAGTTCTTC

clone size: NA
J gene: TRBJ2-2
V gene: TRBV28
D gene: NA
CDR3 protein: CASTYRVGTGELFF
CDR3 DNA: TGTGCCAGCACCTACAGGGTTGGGACCGGGGAGCTGTTTTTT

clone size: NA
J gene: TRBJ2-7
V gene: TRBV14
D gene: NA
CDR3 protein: CASSQVEYEQYF
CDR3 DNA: TGTGCCAGCAGCCAAGTTGAGTACGAGCAGTACTTC

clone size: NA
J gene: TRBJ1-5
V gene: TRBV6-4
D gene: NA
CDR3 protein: CASSQSPGNQPQHF
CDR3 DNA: TGTGCCAGCAGTCAGTCGCCAGGCAATCAGCCCCAGCATTTT

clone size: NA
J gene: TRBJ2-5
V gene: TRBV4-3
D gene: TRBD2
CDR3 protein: CASSHTLRGGAPETQYF
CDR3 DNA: TGCGCCAGCAGCCATACCCTCCGCGGGGGGGCCCCAGAGACCCAGTACTTC

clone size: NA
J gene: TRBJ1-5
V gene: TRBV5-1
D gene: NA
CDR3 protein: CASSFGAVGQPQHF
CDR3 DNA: TGCGCCAGCAGCTTTGGGGCGGTGGGTCAGCCCCAGCATTTT

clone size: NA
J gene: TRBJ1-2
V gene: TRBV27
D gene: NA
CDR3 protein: CASTRVGGYYGYTF
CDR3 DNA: TGTGCCAGCACCCGAGTGGGGGGTTATTATGGCTACACCTTC

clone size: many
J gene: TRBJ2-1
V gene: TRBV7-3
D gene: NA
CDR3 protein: CASSLTGSASSYNEQFF
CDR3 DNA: TGTGCCAGCAGCTTAACCGGGTCGGCCTCCTCCTACAATGAGCAGTTCTTC

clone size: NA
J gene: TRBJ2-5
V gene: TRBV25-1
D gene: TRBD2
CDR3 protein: CASSLGGGGHQETQYF
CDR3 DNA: TGTGCCAGCAGCCTTGGGGGCGGGGGGCACCAAGAGACCCAGTACTTC

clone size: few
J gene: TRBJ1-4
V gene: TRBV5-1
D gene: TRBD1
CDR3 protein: CASSSRGLREKLFF
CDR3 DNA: TGCGCCAGCAGCTCCAGGGGGCTGAGGGAAAAACTGTTTTTT

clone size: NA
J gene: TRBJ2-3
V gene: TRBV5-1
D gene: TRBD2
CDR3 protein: CASSLVSGGTDTQYF
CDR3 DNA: TGCGCCAGCAGCTTGGTTAGCGGGGGGACAGATACGCAGTATTTT